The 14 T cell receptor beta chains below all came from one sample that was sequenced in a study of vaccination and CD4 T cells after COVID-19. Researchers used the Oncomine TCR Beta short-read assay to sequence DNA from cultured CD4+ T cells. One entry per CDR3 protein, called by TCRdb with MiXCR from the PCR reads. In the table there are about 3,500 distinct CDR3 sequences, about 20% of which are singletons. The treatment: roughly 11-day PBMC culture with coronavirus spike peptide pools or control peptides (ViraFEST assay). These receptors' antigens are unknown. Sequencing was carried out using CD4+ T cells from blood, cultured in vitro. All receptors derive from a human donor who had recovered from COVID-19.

The CDR3 region has the DNA TGTGCCATTACACTGAGGGCCTCTAGCACAGATACGCAGTATTTT. It encodes CAITLRASSTDTQYF. The chain uses TRBV6-1 and TRBJ2-3; a possible D gene is TRBD2 (5 bases). CDR1 is MNHNS, CDR2 SASEGT, per germline. Trimming left V 10 bases short and J 0 bases short, with 17 bases between. The length of the CDR3 is 15 residues.

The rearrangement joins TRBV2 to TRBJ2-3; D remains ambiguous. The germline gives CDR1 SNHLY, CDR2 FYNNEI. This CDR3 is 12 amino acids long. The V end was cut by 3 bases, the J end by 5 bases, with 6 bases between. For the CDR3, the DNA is TGTGCCAGCAGTGATCTTCAAGATACGCAGTATTTT. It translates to CASSDLQDTQYF. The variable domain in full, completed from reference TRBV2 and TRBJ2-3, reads EPEVTQTPSHQVTQMGQEVILRCVPISNHLYFYWYRQILGQKVEFLVSFYNNEISEKSEIFDDQFSVERPDGSNFTLKIRSTKLEDSAMYFCASSDLQDTQYFGPGTRLTVL.

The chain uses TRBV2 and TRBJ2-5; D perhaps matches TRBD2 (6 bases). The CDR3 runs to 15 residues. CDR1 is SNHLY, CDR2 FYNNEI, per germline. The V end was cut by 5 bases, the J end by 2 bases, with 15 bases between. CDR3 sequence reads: CASSFVGAGQETQYF. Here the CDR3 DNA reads TGTGCCAGCAGTTTTGTTGGGGCGGGGCAAGAGACCCAGTACTTC.

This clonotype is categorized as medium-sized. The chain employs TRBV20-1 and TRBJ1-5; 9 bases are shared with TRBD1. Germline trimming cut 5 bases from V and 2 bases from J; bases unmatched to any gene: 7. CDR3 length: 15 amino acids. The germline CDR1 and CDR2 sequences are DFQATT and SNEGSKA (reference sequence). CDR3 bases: TGCAGTGCTTGGACAGGGGCGGGTGGCAATCAGCCCCAGCATTTT. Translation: CSAWTGAGGNQPQHF.

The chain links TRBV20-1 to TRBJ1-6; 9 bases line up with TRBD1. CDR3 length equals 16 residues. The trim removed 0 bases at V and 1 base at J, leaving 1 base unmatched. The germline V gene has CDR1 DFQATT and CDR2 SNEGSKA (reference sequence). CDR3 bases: TGCAGTGCTAGAGATGACAGGGGGTCCTATAATTCACCCCTCCACTTT. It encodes CSARDDRGSYNSPLHF.

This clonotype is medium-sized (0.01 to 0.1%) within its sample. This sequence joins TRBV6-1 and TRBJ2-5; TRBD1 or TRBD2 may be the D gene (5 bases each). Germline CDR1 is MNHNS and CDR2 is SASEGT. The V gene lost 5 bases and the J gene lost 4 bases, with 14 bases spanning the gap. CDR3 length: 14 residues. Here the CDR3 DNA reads TGTGCCAGCAGTCCTCGGGACGGATTAGAGACCCAGTACTTC. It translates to CASSPRDGLETQYF.

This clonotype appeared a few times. The CDR3 region is CAWSVVKGYNSPLHF. The CDR3 DNA follows: TGTGCCTGGAGTGTAGTCAAGGGCTATAATTCACCCCTCCACTTT. The gene calls are TRBV30 and TRBJ1-6; D not resolved. V lost 0 bases, J lost 3 bases, and 9 bases lay in between. The length of the CDR3 is 15 residues. Germline lookup yields CDR1 GTSNPN and CDR2 SVGIG (reference sequence). Based on the CDR3 plus reference TRBV30 and TRBJ1-6, the full variable domain is SQTIHQWPATLVQPVGSPLSLECTVEGTSNPNLYWYRQAAGRGLQLLFYSVGIGQISSEVPQNLSASRPQDRQFILSSKKLLLSDSGFYLCAWSVVKGYNSPLHFGNGTRLTVT.

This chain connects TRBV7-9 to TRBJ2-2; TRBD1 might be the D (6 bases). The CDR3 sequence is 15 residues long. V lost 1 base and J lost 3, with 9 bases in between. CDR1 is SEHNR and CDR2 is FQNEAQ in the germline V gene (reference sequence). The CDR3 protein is CASSLGQGHTGELFF. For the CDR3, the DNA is TGTGCCAGCAGCTTAGGGCAGGGGCACACCGGGGAGCTGTTTTTT.

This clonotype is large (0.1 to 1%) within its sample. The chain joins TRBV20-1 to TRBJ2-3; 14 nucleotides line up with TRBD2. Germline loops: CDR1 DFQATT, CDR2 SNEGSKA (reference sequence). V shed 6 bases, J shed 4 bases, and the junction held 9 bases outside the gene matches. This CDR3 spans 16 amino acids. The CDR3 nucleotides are TGCAGTGCCCCTCCCATGGGACTAGCGGGAGCAGATACGCAGTATTTT. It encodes CSAPPMGLAGADTQYF.

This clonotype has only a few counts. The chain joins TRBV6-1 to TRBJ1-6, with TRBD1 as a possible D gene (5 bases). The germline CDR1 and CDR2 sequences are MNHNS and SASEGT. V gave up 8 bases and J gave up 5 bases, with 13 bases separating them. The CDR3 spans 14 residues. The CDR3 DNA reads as TGTGCCAGCGGCCGGGACGGAAATAATTCACCCCTCCACTTT. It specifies CASGRDGNNSPLHF.

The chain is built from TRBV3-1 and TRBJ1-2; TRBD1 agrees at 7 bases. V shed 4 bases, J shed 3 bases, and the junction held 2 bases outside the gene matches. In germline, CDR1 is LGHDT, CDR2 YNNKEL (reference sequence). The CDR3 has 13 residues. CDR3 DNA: TGTGCCAGCAGCCCCGGGACAGACTATGGCTACACCTTC. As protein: CASSPGTDYGYTF.

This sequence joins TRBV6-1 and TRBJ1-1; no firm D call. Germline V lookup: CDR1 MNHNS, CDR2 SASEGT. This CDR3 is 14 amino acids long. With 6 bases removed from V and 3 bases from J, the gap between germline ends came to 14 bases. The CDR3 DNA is TGTGCCAGCAGGACACACCAGGCTCACACTGAAGCTTTCTTT. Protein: CASRTHQAHTEAFF.

The chain's CDR3 is CASARQGAYEQYF. CDR3 nucleotide sequence: TGTGCCAGCGCCCGACAGGGGGCCTACGAGCAGTACTTC. The chain joins TRBV2 to TRBJ2-7, with TRBD1 matching over 9 bases. CDR3 size: 13 residues. The germline gives CDR1 SNHLY, CDR2 FYNNEI. V shed 8 bases, J shed 2 bases, and the junction held 4 bases outside the gene matches.

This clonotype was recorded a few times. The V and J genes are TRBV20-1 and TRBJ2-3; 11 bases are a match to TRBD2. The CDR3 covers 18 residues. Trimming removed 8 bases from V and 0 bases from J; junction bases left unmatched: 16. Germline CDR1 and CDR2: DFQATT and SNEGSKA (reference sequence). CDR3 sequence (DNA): TGCAGTCCCGCGGGGCTAGCGGGGGGTCTAACTAGCACAGATACGCAGTATTTT. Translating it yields CSPAGLAGGLTSTDTQYF.